These 8 T cell receptor beta chains were sequenced from one sample in a study of tissue T cells after allogeneic stem cell transplantation. Clones were sequenced by immunoSEQ multiplex PCR, and TCRdb holds only the in-frame ones, with some missing. The data contain 48,000 or so clones, roughly 73% of them singletons. Sequences were obtained from sorted cells pooled from one or two spleens. The receptors shown here come from a pool of C57BL/6 mice in good health.

A note on this clone: The genes and germline here are from mouse. The read comes to an end 1 residue before the CDR3 does, leaving the germline J gene to fill in the end. The chain employs TRBV5 and TRBJ2-7, with 7 bases lining up with TRBD2. Germline CDR1 reads LGHNA; CDR2 reads YNLKQL (reference sequence). The CDR3 covers 15 residues. V lost 4 bases to trimming and J lost 0 bases; unmatched junction nucleotides: 6. The CDR3 bases that were read are TGTGCCAGCAGCCCCTACTGGGGCAGCTCCTATGAACAGTAC. Its translation is CASSPYWGSSYEQY. The CDR3 as a whole reads CASSPYWGSSYEQYF.

A note on this clone: Gene names and germline match the mouse. Other DNA sequences of this sample code for an identical CDR3. The CDR3 reads CASSPDWGGAETLYF. CDR3 bases read: TGTGCCAGCAGCCCAGACTGGGGGGGAGCAGAAACGCTGTAT. The genes are TRBV14 and TRBJ2-3; 11 nucleotides line up with TRBD2. The sequenced fragment ends 1 residue before the CDR3 boundary, so the rest is inferred from the germline J gene. Trimming removed 5 bases from V and 3 bases from J; junction bases left unmatched: 5. The CDR3 extends over 15 amino acids. Germline V gene data show CDR1 as SGHDT and CDR2 as FRDEAV.

A note on this clone: Genes here carry mouse names. The read finishes 1 residue shy of the CDR3 end, and the germline J gene is used to complete it. Other DNA sequences in this specimen translate into the identical CDR3. This chain uses TRBV2 with TRBJ1-2; D is uncertain. V was cut by 0 bases and J by 0 bases, with 5 bases left in between. This CDR3 spans 14 amino acids. Germline V gives CDR1 LGHNA, CDR2 YSYQKL. The covered CDR3 bases are TGTGCCAGCAGCCAAGAAACAGCAAACTCCGACTACACC. Translation: CASSQETANSDYT. The full CDR3 is CASSQETANSDYTF.

On this clone itself: Gene names are mouse gene names. Read data end 1 residue before the CDR3 end; the end is taken from the germline J gene. The chain is built from TRBV19 and TRBJ2-4, with 8 bases that match TRBD2. The CDR3 extends over 14 amino acids. V shed 6 bases and J 0 bases; nucleotides not matched to a gene: 3. Germline V CDR1 and CDR2: FNHDT, SITEND (reference sequence). The covered CDR3 bases are TGTGCCAGCAATGACTGGGGTAGTCAAAACACCTTGTAC. This gives the protein CASNDWGSQNTLY. The entire CDR3 sequence reads CASNDWGSQNTLYF.

Concerning this clone itself: The gene symbols are mouse symbols. The observed sequence ends 1 residue before the CDR3 terminus, with the missing tail filled in from the germline J gene. The identical CDR3 is also encoded by other nucleotide sequences in the sample. This rearrangement joins TRBV3 to TRBJ2-5, with 10 bases matching TRBD2. V lost 5 bases, J lost 3 bases, and 2 bases stayed unmatched. From germline, CDR1 is SNHLY and CDR2 FYNGKV (reference sequence). CDR3 length: 14 amino acids. The part of the CDR3 DNA that was read is TGTGCCAGCAGCCTGGACTGGGGGCAAGACACCCAGTAC. This gives the protein CASSLDWGQDTQY. The entire CDR3 sequence reads CASSLDWGQDTQYF.

In regard to this clone: Gene labels here are mouse ones. The DNA ends 1 residue before the CDR3 does, and the rest of the CDR3 is filled in from the germline J gene. The gene calls are TRBV12-1 and TRBJ2-1; D gene unclear. CDR3 size: 13 residues. V lost 0 bases, J lost 4 bases, and 6 bases lay in between. The germline V gene encodes CDR1 SGHSN and CDR2 HYEKVE. The CDR3 spells CASSLELYAEQFF. The CDR3 DNA, read in part, is TGTGCCAGCTCTCTCGAACTTTATGCTGAGCAGTTC.

This clone was observed a handful of times. Mouse gene names and germline throughout. From the germline J gene comes the end of the CDR3, since the read stops 1 residue before it. V is TRBV16 and J is TRBJ1-2; 7 positions match TRBD1. This CDR3 region has 14 residues. V trimming: 2 bases; J trimming: 4 bases; junction bases outside the gene matches: 4. Germline assignment: CDR1 SGHSA and CDR2 FRNQAP. The CDR3 region is CASSLRGGFSDYTF. The part of the CDR3 DNA that was read is TGTGCAAGCAGCTTAAGAGGGGGCTTCTCCGACTACACC.

Concerning this clone: Gene names and germline match the mouse. The read comes to an end 1 residue before the CDR3 does, leaving the germline J gene to fill in the end. V is TRBV19 and J is TRBJ2-1; TRBD2 aligns across 10 bases. Germline V gene data show CDR1 as FNHDT and CDR2 as SITEND (reference sequence). This CDR3 comprises 14 residues. V shed 5 bases and J 4 bases; nucleotides not matched to a gene: 3. The CDR3 region is CASRGLGSYAEQFF. Incomplete CDR3 DNA: TGTGCCAGCAGGGGACTGGGGAGTTATGCTGAGCAGTTC.